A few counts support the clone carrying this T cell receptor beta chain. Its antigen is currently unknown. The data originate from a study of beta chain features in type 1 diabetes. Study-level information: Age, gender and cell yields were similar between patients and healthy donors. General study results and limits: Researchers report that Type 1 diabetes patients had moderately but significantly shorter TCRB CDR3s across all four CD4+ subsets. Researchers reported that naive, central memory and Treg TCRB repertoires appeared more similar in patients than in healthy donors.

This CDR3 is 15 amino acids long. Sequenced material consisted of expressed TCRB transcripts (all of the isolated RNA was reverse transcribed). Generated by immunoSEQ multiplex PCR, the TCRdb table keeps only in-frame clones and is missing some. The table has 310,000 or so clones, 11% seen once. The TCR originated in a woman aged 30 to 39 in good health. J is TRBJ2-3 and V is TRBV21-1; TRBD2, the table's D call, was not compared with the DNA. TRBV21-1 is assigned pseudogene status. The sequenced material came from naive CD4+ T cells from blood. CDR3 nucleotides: TGTGCCAGCAGCAAAGGGGGGACTAGCCAAGATACGCAGTATTTT. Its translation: CASSKGGTSQDTQYF.